Below, one T cell receptor (beta chain) is given with its context. The V end was cut by 6 bases, the J end by 8 bases, with 20 bases between. CDR3 size: 14 residues. Germline lookup yields CDR1 DFQATT and CDR2 SNEGSKA (reference sequence). This entry comes from a study of blood T cell repertoires in COVID-19. About the study: COVID-19 samples collected from the United States, Italy and Spain covered acute and convalescent phases. T cells, B-cell-depleted T cells, or PBMCs provided the cDNA or gDNA that served as material.

Per the original data handling: How many nucleated cells were present was estimated from reference gene primer amplification. The table came from immunoSEQ multiplex PCR; TCRdb's copy has only in-frame clones and leaves some out. That table is the source of V, J and clone size, and D and trimming were worked out from the DNA. The repertoire holds more than 100,000 clones, with over 75% as singletons. The chain has TRBV20-1 and TRBJ2-1; D gene ambiguous. What was sequenced was peripheral blood. The sequence came from an older man with acute or convalescent COVID-19. The CDR3 sequence is CSASTAPGRDEQFF. CDR3 bases: TGCAGTGCGAGTACAGCTCCCGGCCGCGATGAGCAGTTCTTC.